A single sample gave rise to the 25 T cell receptor beta chains below, sequenced in a study of monozygotic twins with inflammatory bowel disease. From the 5' RACE reads, TCRdb lists one entry per CDR3 protein and no DNA. Its listing shows approximately 420,000 distinct CDR3 sequences. The sequenced material came from blood. All receptors derive from a human donor with ulcerative colitis or Crohn's disease, or a healthy co-twin of an affected twin (not recorded which).

V and J are TRBV7-2 and TRBJ2-2; TCRdb proposes TRBD1, but this gene call is untestable without DNA. The CDR3 consists of 16 residues. CDR1 and CDR2 (germline): SGHTA, FQGNSA. The CDR3 loop is CASRPGGTRGTGELFF.

The V call is TRBV7-2, the J call TRBJ1-4. CDR3 length equals 14 residues. Germline V gene data show CDR1 as SGHTA and CDR2 as FQGNSA. The CDR3 loop reads CASSSDGPNEKLFF.

The rearrangement links TRBV4-1 to TRBJ1-2; TCRdb outputs TRBD1, but without DNA this stays unchecked. The CDR3 length is 16 residues. Germline CDR1 reads MGHRA; CDR2 reads YSYEKL. The CDR3: CASSLTGTGQDYGYTF.

The chain has TRBV21-1 and TRBJ2-1; TCRdb outputs TRBD1, but without DNA this stays unchecked. TRBV21-1 represents a pseudogene. CDR3 length equals 13 residues. The CDR3 sequence: CARDQGAYNEQFF.

The chain employs TRBV9 and TRBJ2-1; TCRdb picks TRBD2, but there is no DNA to check that call. The CDR3 is made up of 18 amino acids. Germline CDR1 reads SGDLS; CDR2 reads YYNGEE. CDR3 in amino acids: CASSPGPGLAGGTNEQFF. The variable domain in full, completed from reference TRBV9 and TRBJ2-1, reads DSGVTQTPKHLITATGQRVTLRCSPRSGDLSVYWYQQSLDQGLQFLIQYYNGEERAKGNILERFSAQQFPDLHSELNLSSLELGDSALYFCASSPGPGLAGGTNEQFFGPGTRLTVL.

The chain employs TRBV4-3 and TRBJ1-2; the D call from TCRdb, TRBD1, cannot be confirmed without DNA. Per germline, CDR1 LGHNA and CDR2 YSLEER. The CDR3 extends over 13 amino acids. CDR3 protein: CASSPVLGDGYTF.

The chain links TRBV20-1 to TRBJ2-1. Germline V gene data show CDR1 as DFQATT and CDR2 as SNEGSKA (reference sequence). CDR3 size: 13 residues. The CDR3 sequence is CSAITSSYNEQFF.

V and J are TRBV7-9 and TRBJ1-3; checking the TCRdb D call of TRBD1 is not possible without DNA. CDR1 SEHNR and CDR2 FQNEAQ come from the germline V gene (reference sequence). The CDR3 totals 15 residues. CDR3: CASRHRGDSGNTIYF.

J is TRBJ1-6 and V is TRBV2. In germline, CDR1 is SNHLY, CDR2 FYNNEI. There are 15 residues in the CDR3. The CDR3 protein is CASSLGGSGNSPLHF.

The chain joins TRBV4-2 to TRBJ2-5; there is no DNA to check the TCRdb D call of TRBD1. The CDR3 is 16 residues long. CDR1 and CDR2 (germline): LGHNA, YNFKEQ. The CDR3 reads CASSPAGTGQQETQYF.

The rearrangement joins TRBV10-3 to TRBJ1-6. Germline CDR1 reads ENHRY; CDR2 reads SYGVKD. The CDR3 consists of 16 residues. The CDR3 is CAISDRPSSYNSPLHF.

V and J are TRBV7-9 and TRBJ2-3; TCRdb designates TRBD2, a call that cannot be tested without DNA. The CDR3 sequence is 16 residues long. Germline CDR1 SEHNR, CDR2 FQNEAQ (reference sequence). This CDR3 reads CASSPSTGLLGDTQYF.

This chain connects TRBV10-3 to TRBJ2-5; the D call from TCRdb, TRBD2, cannot be confirmed without DNA. Germline loops: CDR1 ENHRY, CDR2 SYGVKD. This CDR3 has 16 residues. CDR3 amino acids: CAISEFTSGRQETQYF.

The chain links TRBV7-2 to TRBJ2-1; TCRdb lists TRBD2, though no DNA is available to test this call. The germline CDR1 and CDR2 sequences are SGHTA and FQGNSA. CDR3 length equals 17 residues. The CDR3 reads CASSLVPGGENRNEQFF.

This rearrangement joins TRBV30 to TRBJ1-2. CDR1 GTSNPN and CDR2 SVGIG come from the germline V gene (reference sequence). This CDR3 has 13 amino acids. This CDR3 is CAWLTMGNTGYTF.

The V call is TRBV5-1, the J call TRBJ2-1; TCRdb outputs TRBD1, but without DNA this stays unchecked. Looked up from germline, CDR1 is SGHRS and CDR2 is YFSETQ. The CDR3 sequence is 15 residues long. The CDR3 reads CASSLEGGTRNEQFF.

The CDR3 here is CATSGAAEAFF. The chain joins TRBV28 to TRBJ1-1; TCRdb outputs TRBD1, but without DNA this stays unchecked. CDR1 and CDR2 (germline): MDHEN, SYDVKM. The CDR3 sequence is 11 residues long.

This rearrangement joins TRBV7-8 to TRBJ1-1; the TCRdb D gene call, TRBD1, has no DNA to confirm it. The CDR3 is 14 amino acids. Germline values: CDR1 SGHVS, CDR2 FQNEAQ. This CDR3 reads CASSLVTGHTEAFF.

The V and J genes are TRBV20-1 and TRBJ2-3; TCRdb returns TRBD1, unconfirmable since there is no DNA. In germline, CDR1 is DFQATT, CDR2 SNEGSKA (reference sequence). CDR3 length: 13 residues. CDR3 protein: CSVGRGSTDTQYF.

The chain recombines TRBV7-8 with TRBJ2-7. CDR3 size: 12 residues. Germline CDR1 reads SGHVS; CDR2 reads FQNEAQ. The CDR3 reads CASKRDSYEQYF.

The rearrangement links TRBV7-6 to TRBJ2-2. Germline V gene lookup returns CDR1 SGHVS and CDR2 FNYEAQ. This CDR3 has 13 amino acids. CDR3 protein: CASSLDSLGELFF.

CDR3 loop: CAISAEGPRPQHF. V usage is TRBV10-3 and J usage is TRBJ1-5. Germline V gene sequence: CDR1 ENHRY, CDR2 SYGVKD. The CDR3 has 13 residues.

The chain recombines TRBV6-1 with TRBJ2-6; TCRdb outputs TRBD1, but without DNA this stays unchecked. CDR1 is MNHNS, CDR2 SASEGT, per germline. This CDR3 spans 15 amino acids. The CDR3 loop is CASRQGGFGANVLTF.

The chain uses TRBV6-5 and TRBJ1-4. Germline CDR1 reads MNHEY; CDR2 reads SVGAGI. CDR3 length: 16 amino acids. The CDR3 loop reads CASSYSKTYTQEKLFF.

J is TRBJ2-7 and V is TRBV11-2; TCRdb calls TRBD1, which cannot be checked without DNA. CDR1 is SGHAT and CDR2 is FQNNGV in the germline V gene. This CDR3 comprises 15 residues. The CDR3: CASSSTGVKWYEQYF.